This TCR beta chain was captured in a study of blood T cell repertoires in COVID-19. In the study overall: Some COVID-19 samples were acute and others convalescent; all came from the United States, Italy and Spain. T cells, B-cell-depleted T cells, or PBMCs provided the cDNA or gDNA that served as material.

The CDR3 loop spans 16 amino acids. Germline CDR1 reads KGHSH; CDR2 reads LQKENI. Trimming left V 4 bases short and J 2 bases short, with 17 bases between. In the original processing: From reference gene primer amplification, estimates of nucleated cell counts were derived. Profiling relied on immunoSEQ multiplex PCR, and the TCRdb table lists in-frame clones only, not all of them. V and J calls plus clone size are reproduced from that table; the DNA served to infer D and trimming. The profile shows 270,000 or so clones, 85% to 90% of them singletons. Seattle participants joined during active infection and were tracked over time.

The sequence came from a woman younger than 45 with COVID-19, enrolled during active disease. Sample: peripheral blood. The chain has TRBV18 and TRBJ1-1; D is ambiguous. In DNA, the CDR3 is TGTGCCAGCTCACGCGGGATAGTGAAAGCTAACACTGAAGCTTTCTTT. Translation: CASSRGIVKANTEAFF.